Shown below are 29 T cell receptor beta chains from a single sample sequenced in a study of T cells in Graves' hyperthyroidism and ophthalmopathy. The CDR3 regions of TCR beta were amplified from RNA transcripts. Primed by the HTBI set, a first-round RT-PCR was run on the TCR CDR3. TCRdb recomputed calls from the multiplex PCR reads with MiXCR, one row per CDR3 protein. The profile shows about 610,000 distinct CDR3 sequences, approximately 14% of them singletons. Sequenced: blood. These receptors were obtained from a woman in her thirties or forties with Graves' ophthalmopathy.

This clonotype occurred many times. This chain joins TRBV12-3 or TRBV12-4 and TRBJ2-7; TRBD1 is a possible D gene (6 bases). Trimming removed 3 bases at V and 3 bases at J, with 12 bases between. This CDR3 region has 14 residues. The CDR3 is CASSFNGQSYEQYF. CDR3 DNA: TGTGCCAGCAGTTTTAATGGACAGAGCTACGAGCAGTACTTC.

The V and J genes are TRBV13 and TRBJ2-7; D is perhaps TRBD2 (6 bases). The CDR3 runs 17 residues. The V end lost 6 bases, the J end lost 4 bases, and 25 bases lay between the germline ends. Germline V gene data show CDR1 as PRHDT and CDR2 as FYEKMQ (reference sequence). CDR3: CASSYSLRGLEKYEQYF. CDR3 coding DNA: TGTGCCAGCAGTTACTCACTCCGGGGGTTAGAGAAATACGAGCAGTACTTC.

This chain uses TRBV14 with TRBJ2-2; TRBD1 is a possible D gene (7 bases). Germline assignment: CDR1 SGHDN and CDR2 FVKESK. This CDR3 has 17 amino acids. Deletions cut 0 bases from V and 3 bases from J, with 14 bases between. Here the CDR3 reads CASSQDVRGAYTGELFF. CDR3 DNA: TGTGCCAGCAGCCAAGATGTCAGGGGGGCGTACACCGGGGAGCTGTTTTTT.

As to this clonotype: A much bigger clone sits one base away, suggesting this may be a read error. No conserved phenylalanine or tryptophan ends this CDR3, so it is likely a read error. The chain combines TRBV10-3 with TRBJ1-2; no firm D call. The CDR3 is 15 amino acids. Trimming took off 6 bases at V and 2 bases at J, with 16 bases between the two ends. Germline CDR1 and CDR2: ENHRY and SYGVKD. In DNA form, the CDR3 reads TGTGCCATCAGGGAACTCCCAGTAAGCAACTATGGCTACACCTTA. It specifies CAIRELPVSNYGYTL.

This clonotype showed up just a few times. V gene TRBV11-3 combines with J gene TRBJ2-7, with D perhaps matching TRBD1 (5 bases). Germline loops: CDR1 SGHNT, CDR2 YENEEA. Trimming pared 5 bases from V and 7 bases from J, leaving 18 bases between. The CDR3 sequence is 14 residues long. CDR3: CASSVIGASGEQYF. The CDR3 bases are TGTGCCAGCAGCGTGATAGGGGCGAGTGGGGAGCAGTACTTC.

This clonotype was counted ten times or more. The chain has TRBV12-3 or TRBV12-4 and TRBJ2-7; tentatively, D is TRBD1 or TRBD2 (5 bases each). Trimming took 3 bases from V and 6 from J, leaving 15 bases between them. This CDR3 comprises 14 residues. The CDR3 is CASSLMGEGGEQYF. CDR3 bases: TGTGCCAGCAGTTTGATGGGGGAAGGAGGCGAGCAGTACTTC.

This chain connects TRBV5-6 to TRBJ2-5; 7 bases fit TRBD2. Per germline, CDR1 SGHDT and CDR2 YYEEEE. Losses at the gene ends were 7 bases for V and 4 bases for J; bases not matched to a gene: 4. CDR3 length: 12 amino acids. The CDR3 bases are TGTGCCAGCGAGGGGAGGGGAGAGACCCAGTACTTC. It codes for CASEGRGETQYF.

This clonotype has more than one count but fewer than ten. The rearrangement links TRBV18 to TRBJ2-7; 10 bases fit TRBD1. CDR3 length: 15 residues. Trimming removed 6 bases from V and 5 bases from J; junction bases left unmatched: 10. Germline CDR1 reads KGHSH; CDR2 reads LQKENI. The CDR3 bases are TGTGCCAGCTCTCCCCCCGGGGACAGGGGCCACGAGCAGTACTTC. Protein product: CASSPPGDRGHEQYF.

This clonotype was counted once. The chain employs TRBV7-2 and TRBJ2-7; D gene uncertain. The ends were cut back, 5 bases at V and 2 bases at J, with 13 bases in the middle. CDR3 length: 14 amino acids. CDR1 is SGHTA, CDR2 FQGNSA, per germline. The CDR3 protein is CASSPSRFPYEQYF. The CDR3 bases are TGTGCCAGCAGCCCGAGCCGATTCCCCTACGAGCAGTACTTC.

This clonotype has ten or more counts. The chain joins TRBV5-1 to TRBJ1-2; tentatively, D is TRBD1 (6 bases). CDR1 and CDR2 (germline): SGHRS, YFSETQ. The V gene lost 4 bases and the J gene lost 4 bases, with 17 bases spanning the gap. The CDR3 length is 15 residues. The CDR3 nucleotides are TGCGCCAGCAGCACCTACCCTACAGGGTCCTATGGCTACACCTTC. This translates into CASSTYPTGSYGYTF.

At least ten counts were recorded for this clonotype. This chain uses TRBV12-3 or TRBV12-4 with TRBJ2-7; D perhaps matches TRBD1 (6 bases). Between the trimmed V and J ends, which lost 5 bases and 1 base, there was a span of 9 bases. The CDR3 totals 13 residues. The DNA of the CDR3 is TGTGCCAGCAGTCGAGGGACATCCTACGAGCAGTACTTC. Translation gives CASSRGTSYEQYF.

Many counts were recorded for this clonotype. The rearrangement links TRBV2 to TRBJ2-7; no clear D gene. The germline V gene encodes CDR1 SNHLY and CDR2 FYNNEI. The CDR3 sequence is 14 residues long. Between the trimmed V and J ends, which lost 4 bases and 0 bases, there was a span of 10 bases. CDR3 DNA: TGTGCCAGCAGTGTTCTCGGCGGCTCCTACGAGCAGTACTTC. Amino acid sequence: CASSVLGGSYEQYF.

This clonotype was seen ten or more times. V and J are TRBV28 and TRBJ1-5; D may be TRBD1 (5 bases). Germline V CDR1 and CDR2: MDHEN, SYDVKM. Trimming took off 5 bases at V and 10 bases at J, with 21 bases between the two ends. This CDR3 has 15 amino acids. The CDR3 DNA is TGTGCCAGCAGTCCCCTGGCAGGCGCTCAGGGACCCCAGCATTTT. Translated: CASSPLAGAQGPQHF.

In its sample, this clonotype was seen many times. Given a much more abundant clone one base away, this may be a read error. The rearrangement uses TRBV20-1 and TRBJ1-2; D not certain. This CDR3 has 11 amino acids. Germline CDR1 is DFQATT and CDR2 is SNEGSKA (reference sequence). The CDR3 nucleotides read TGCAATGCTAGTTCCGGGTTCGGCTACACCTTC. It specifies CNASSGFGYTF.

This rearrangement joins TRBV6-1 to TRBJ2-7, with TRBD1 matching 8 bases. CDR3 size: 15 residues. The V segment lost 6 bases and the J segment 6 bases; nucleotides outside the gene matches: 13. Germline values: CDR1 MNHNS, CDR2 SASEGT. The CDR3 DNA reads TGTGCCAGCAGCGGGACCGGGACAGGCGGACCCGAGCAGTACTTC. Residues: CASSGTGTGGPEQYF.

In this sample, this clonotype turned up many times. The chain recombines TRBV28 with TRBJ2-7; D is possibly TRBD1 (6 bases). V lost 4 bases and J 1 base, leaving 23 bases between the germline ends. Per germline, CDR1 MDHEN and CDR2 SYDVKM. The CDR3 is made up of 18 amino acids. CDR3 in amino acids: CASSSAQAWTANSYEQYF. For the CDR3, the DNA is TGTGCCAGCAGTTCCGCCCAGGCGTGGACAGCTAATTCCTACGAGCAGTACTTC.

This clonotype was found many times. J is TRBJ1-2 and V is TRBV28; no clear D gene. Trimming pared 6 bases from V and 4 bases from J, leaving 12 bases between. Germline V gene lookup returns CDR1 MDHEN and CDR2 SYDVKM. The CDR3 has 13 residues. CDR3 coding DNA: TGTGCCAGCAGAAATCAGAATTTCTATGGCTACACCTTC. It specifies CASRNQNFYGYTF.

In this sample, this clonotype turned up many times. This rearrangement joins TRBV27 to TRBJ2-5; the match to TRBD2 covers 12 bases. Germline CDR1 and CDR2: MNHEY and SMNVEV (reference sequence). V gave up 0 bases and J gave up 1 base; unmatched junction bases: 3. This CDR3 is built from 17 residues. CDR3 DNA: TGTGCCAGCAGTTTATCAGGACTAGCGGGGTTCCAAGAGACCCAGTACTTC. It encodes CASSLSGLAGFQETQYF.

In this sample, this clonotype turned up many times. This rearrangement joins TRBV20-1 to TRBJ1-5; D is possibly TRBD1 (6 bases). Germline loops: CDR1 DFQATT, CDR2 SNEGSKA (reference sequence). The CDR3 totals 17 residues. V lost 0 bases, J lost 0 bases, and 15 bases lay in between. Written as DNA, the CDR3 is TGCAGTGCTAGAGAAAGGGGGTCCTTATTTAGCAATCAGCCCCAGCATTTT. Translation gives CSARERGSLFSNQPQHF.

The chain is built from TRBV5-6 and TRBJ2-7; D call uncertain. Germline V gene sequence: CDR1 SGHDT, CDR2 YYEEEE. The CDR3 length is 13 residues. The V and J ends lost 3 bases and 3 bases respectively, with 10 bases between them. As DNA, the CDR3 is TGTGCCAGCAGCTATTTCCTGGGCTACGAGCAGTACTTC. Amino acids: CASSYFLGYEQYF.

This chain links TRBV6-2 or TRBV6-3 with TRBJ1-1; 8 nucleotides align to TRBD1. This CDR3 has 13 amino acids. Trimming cost V 10 bases and J 1 base; bases outside gene matches: 5. Germline V gives CDR1 MNHEY, CDR2 SVGEGT. Here the CDR3 reads CATWDRKNTEAFF. In nucleotides, the CDR3 is TGTGCCACCTGGGACAGGAAGAACACTGAAGCTTTCTTT.

The sample holds many counts of this clonotype. The chain recombines TRBV6-1 with TRBJ1-2; 9 bases fit TRBD1. The CDR3 extends over 15 amino acids. Looked up from germline, CDR1 is MNHNS and CDR2 is SASEGT. Germline trimming cut 2 bases from V and 7 bases from J; bases unmatched to any gene: 8. CDR3 sequence reads: CASSEPFGTGLGYTF. CDR3 DNA sequence: TGTGCCAGCAGTGAACCTTTCGGGACAGGGCTTGGCTACACCTTC.

This chain uses TRBV19 with TRBJ1-2; 8 bases match TRBD1. The CDR3 runs to 13 residues. V was clipped by 5 bases and J by 8 bases; unmatched bases: 7. The germline gives CDR1 LNHDA, CDR2 SQIVND (reference sequence). The DNA of the CDR3 is TGTGCCAGTAGTTCGACAGGGGTTGGAGGCTACACCTTC. Encoded protein: CASSSTGVGGYTF.

This clonotype was recorded at least ten times. The chain recombines TRBV24-1 with TRBJ2-7, with 8 bases fitting TRBD1. The CDR3 runs to 12 residues. Trimming removed 9 bases from V and 2 bases from J; junction bases left unmatched: 2. Germline V gives CDR1 KGHDR, CDR2 SFDVKD. CDR3 coding DNA: TGTGCCACCGGACAGGGCCCCTACGAGCAGTACTTC. It specifies CATGQGPYEQYF.

This clonotype was seen repeatedly, ten times or more. CDR3 in DNA: TGTGCCAGCAGTGAAAAGCCAGCAGGGACCTTCTCTGGAAACACCATATATTTT. Protein sequence: CASSEKPAGTFSGNTIYF. The chain combines TRBV6-1 with TRBJ1-3, with D possibly matching TRBD1 (5 bases). Looked up from germline, CDR1 is MNHNS and CDR2 is SASEGT. The V gene lost 2 bases and the J gene lost 0 bases, with 17 bases spanning the gap. The CDR3 runs to 18 residues.

This clonotype showed up many times. The gene calls are TRBV10-3 and TRBJ2-7; D not resolved. From germline, CDR1 is ENHRY and CDR2 SYGVKD. The CDR3 is 14 amino acids. V was shortened by 5 bases and J by 5 bases, with 16 bases between the two germline ends. Written as DNA, the CDR3 is TGTGCCATCAGTCCGGGCCTATCGACCAACGAGCAGTACTTC. This gives the protein CAISPGLSTNEQYF.

This clonotype was observed many times. The chain links TRBV6-1 to TRBJ2-7; 9 bases are a match to TRBD2. This CDR3 is built from 14 residues. Germline values: CDR1 MNHNS, CDR2 SASEGT. Trimming cost V 8 bases and J 6 bases; bases outside gene matches: 11. CDR3 sequence: CASERLAATGEQYF. CDR3 coding DNA: TGTGCCAGCGAAAGACTAGCGGCCACTGGCGAGCAGTACTTC.

This clonotype was detected a few times. This chain connects TRBV6-2 or TRBV6-3 to TRBJ2-7; 13 positions match TRBD2. V shed 2 bases and J 3 bases; nucleotides not matched to a gene: 13. CDR3 size: 19 residues. The germline V gene encodes CDR1 MNHEY and CDR2 SVGEGT. CDR3 amino acids: CASSYTPIGTSGMNYEQYF. CDR3 sequence (DNA): TGTGCCAGCAGTTACACCCCCATCGGGACTAGCGGGATGAACTACGAGCAGTACTTC.

This clonotype was recorded many times. The rearrangement uses TRBV7-2 and TRBJ1-2; TRBD1 matches 9 bases. The CDR3 consists of 16 residues. V was pared by 0 bases and J by 4 bases, with 6 bases of the junction left unmatched. Germline V lookup: CDR1 SGHTA, CDR2 FQGNSA. The CDR3 sequence is CASSLATGTGSYGYTF. CDR3 coding DNA: TGTGCCAGCAGCTTAGCCACCGGGACAGGGTCCTATGGCTACACCTTC.